The entry that follows covers one T cell receptor (beta chain) sequence. Aged about 6 to 100, donors were systemically healthy Caucasians from Russia. This record belongs to a study of blood T cells in healthy people across ages. Study-wide context: Per two T cells, about one barcoded beta molecule was captured through template switching.

Combining a sample-barcoded 5' primer with a J-beta primer mix, a second PCR ran for roughly 7 to 12 cycles. Carrying 12 random nucleotides, a template-switch adaptor labeled each individual cDNA molecule. From the 5' RACE reads, TCRdb called clonotypes with MiXCR, one entry per CDR3 protein. The table includes 600,000 to 1,000,000 distinct CDR3 sequences, about 62% detected once. The receptor was isolated from a man aged 25 to 40 in good health. The sample taken for sequencing was blood.

The CDR3 is CASSQPFSGAEHNEQFF. The CDR3, as DNA: TGTGCCAGCAGCCAACCCTTTAGCGGAGCCGAACACAATGAGCAGTTCTTC. The chain carries TRBV3-1 and TRBJ2-1; a possible D gene is TRBD2 (6 bases). The CDR3 is made up of 17 amino acids. Germline V lookup: CDR1 LGHDT, CDR2 YNNKEL (reference sequence). Trimming removed 2 bases at V and 5 bases at J, with 19 bases between.